Presented here are 11 T cell receptor beta chains from one specimen sequenced in a study of CD8+CD57+ T cells in acquired aplastic anemia (dated by TCRdb to about 2018). Expansion of CD8+CD57+ cells had been shown by flow cytometry in the patients chosen for sequencing. Sequencing instrument: Illumina HiSeq 2000. Genomic DNA was used as template for profiling of TCR beta VDJ combinations and CDR3 sequences. TCRdb's own reprocessing of the public reads used fastp at Q25 and MiXCR and kept productive beta chains. Rows are combined by CDR3 protein, so each entry shows the most common genes and DNA. Across this sample there are 150,000 to 200,000 distinct CDR3 sequences, with 40% to 55% seen only once. 3% to 4% of the sample lies in the top ten. The sample comprised sorted CD4+, CD8+, or CD8+CD57+ T cells (not recorded which) from PBMCs. The receptor source for this set is a human donor with aplastic anemia.

This clonotype was counted many times. The chain combines TRBV5-4 with TRBJ2-7, with 9 bases identical to TRBD1. This CDR3 has 13 residues. V shed 3 bases, J shed 7 bases, and the junction held 5 bases outside the gene matches. Per the germline V gene, CDR1 is SGHNT and CDR2 is YYREEE (reference sequence). CDR3 nucleotides: TGTGCCAGCAGCTCACAGGGGGCGGGGGAGCAGTACTTC. This codes for CASSSQGAGEQYF.

The rearrangement joins TRBV6-1 to TRBJ1-5; a weak D match, TRBD1 (5 bases). From germline, CDR1 is MNHNS and CDR2 SASEGT. The CDR3 consists of 14 residues. V lost 10 bases to trimming and J lost 6 bases, with 19 bases between them. The CDR3: CATYLGPGRQPQHF. The CDR3 coding sequence is TGTGCCACTTACTTAGGACCGGGACGTCAGCCCCAGCATTTT.

The chain joins TRBV19 to TRBJ2-7; D is unclear. Germline lookup yields CDR1 LNHDA and CDR2 SQIVND (reference sequence). The CDR3 consists of 14 residues. Trimming took 3 bases from V and 2 from J, leaving 11 bases between them. CDR3 sequence reads: CASSIRPGTYEQYF. CDR3 in DNA: TGTGCCAGTAGTATTAGGCCGGGTACCTACGAGCAGTACTTC.

This chain uses TRBV7-6 with TRBJ1-2; the match to TRBD1 covers 10 bases. This CDR3 is 15 amino acids long. V was clipped by 5 bases and J by 3 bases; unmatched bases: 6. Per germline, CDR1 SGHVS and CDR2 FNYEAQ. The CDR3 bases are TGTGCCAGCAGCCCCACCGGGACAGGGGACTATGGCTACACCTTC. Encoded protein: CASSPTGTGDYGYTF.

The genes are TRBV15 and TRBJ2-5; 8 bases agree with TRBD1. The germline gives CDR1 LNHNV, CDR2 YYDKDF (reference sequence). CDR3 size: 14 residues. The trim removed 2 bases at V and 4 bases at J, leaving 3 bases unmatched. The CDR3 DNA reads as TGTGCCACCAGCAGAACAGGGGGTCGAGAGACCCAGTACTTC. Amino acid sequence: CATSRTGGRETQYF. Full variable domain (outside the CDR3, taken from reference TRBV15 and TRBJ2-5): DAMVIQNPRYQVTQFGKPVTLSCSQTLNHNVMYWYQQKSSQAPKLLFHYYDKDFNNEADTPDNFQSRRPNTSFCFLDIRSPGLGDTAMYLCATSRTGGRETQYFGPGTRLLVL.

This chain links TRBV11-1 with TRBJ1-6; 7 bases agree with TRBD1. Per the germline V gene, CDR1 is SGHAT and CDR2 is FQDESV (reference sequence). Losses at the gene ends were 5 bases for V and 9 bases for J; bases not matched to a gene: 7. CDR3 length: 14 residues. CDR3 nucleotides: TGTGCCAGCAGCCCCACAGGGGAAAGTTCACCCCTCCACTTT. It codes for CASSPTGESSPLHF. Variable domain in full (rest from reference TRBV11-1 and TRBJ1-6): EAEVAQSPRYKITEKSQAVAFWCDPISGHATLYWYRQILGQGPELLVQFQDESVVDDSQLPKDRFSAERLKGVDSTLKIQPAELGDSAMYLCASSPTGESSPLHFGNGTRLTVT.

Details on this clonotype: This sequence may be a read error, since a much larger clone differs from it by one base. The conserved phenylalanine or tryptophan normally closing the CDR3 is absent here, so this likely arose from a read error. This sequence joins TRBV9 and TRBJ2-5; 11 nucleotides align to TRBD2. CDR3 length: 15 residues. Germline assignment: CDR1 SGDLS and CDR2 YYNGEE. With V trimmed by 3 bases and J by 1 base, 2 bases remained unmatched. The CDR3 protein is CASSGGTSGQETQYS. In nucleotides, the CDR3 is TGTGCCAGCAGCGGGGGGACTAGCGGCCAAGAGACCCAGTACTCC.

This clonotype was recorded many times. The chain couples TRBV4-2 to TRBJ1-6; unclear D gene. Trimming took off 3 bases at V and 5 bases at J, with 11 bases between the two ends. The CDR3 extends over 15 amino acids. CDR1 is LGHNA and CDR2 is YNFKEQ in the germline V gene. The CDR3 DNA sequence: TGTGCCAGCAGCCAGAGGGAATCAAATAATTCACCCCTCCACTTT. Translated, it gives CASSQRESNNSPLHF.

The sample holds many counts of this clonotype. J is TRBJ2-3 and V is TRBV11-2, with D possibly matching TRBD2 (5 bases). Germline CDR1 and CDR2: SGHAT and FQNNGV. Trimming shortened V by 1 base and J by 6 bases, and 11 bases separated the two germline ends. The CDR3 runs 14 residues. For the CDR3, the DNA is TGTGCCAGCAGCTTAGGGGAGCCCTGGGATACGCAGTATTTT. It codes for CASSLGEPWDTQYF.

CDR3 coding DNA: TGTGCCAGCAGTGACGGCAAAACCAAAGCACTAGCGGGAGGGTTCGGGGAGCTGTTTTTT. Protein product: CASSDGKTKALAGGFGELFF. J is TRBJ2-2 and V is TRBV6-4, with 13 bases aligning to TRBD2. CDR1 and CDR2 from the germline V gene are MRHNA and SNTAGT. V lost 2 bases, J lost 7 bases, and 16 bases stayed unmatched. The CDR3 covers 20 residues.

The gene calls are TRBV29-1 and TRBJ1-2, with TRBD1 identical over 9 bases. Per the germline V gene, CDR1 is SQVTM and CDR2 is ANQGSEA. The CDR3 sequence is 11 residues long. The CDR3 spells CTVQGAEGYTF. For the CDR3, the DNA is TGCACCGTACAGGGGGCGGAGGGCTACACCTTC.